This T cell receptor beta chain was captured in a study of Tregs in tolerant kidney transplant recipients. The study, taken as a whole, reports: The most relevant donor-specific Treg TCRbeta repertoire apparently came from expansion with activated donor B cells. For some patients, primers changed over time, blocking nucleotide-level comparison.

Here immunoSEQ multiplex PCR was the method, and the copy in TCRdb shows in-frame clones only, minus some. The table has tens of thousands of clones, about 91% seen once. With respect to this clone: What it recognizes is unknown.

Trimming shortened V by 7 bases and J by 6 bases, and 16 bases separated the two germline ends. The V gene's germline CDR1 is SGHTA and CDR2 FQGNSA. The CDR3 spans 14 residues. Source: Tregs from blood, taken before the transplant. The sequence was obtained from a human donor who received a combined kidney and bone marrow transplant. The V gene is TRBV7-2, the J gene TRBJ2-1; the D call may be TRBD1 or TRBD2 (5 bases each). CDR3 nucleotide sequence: TGTGCCAGCACACCCTGGAGAGGGGCCAATGAGCAGTTCTTC. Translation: CASTPWRGANEQFF.